This T cell receptor beta chain was retrieved from a study of cytomegalovirus exposure and HLA in healthy donors. This clone has just a few counts. Its specificity is not known. PCR involved 60 Vbeta and 13 Jbeta primers. Here immunoSEQ multiplex PCR was the method, and the copy in TCRdb shows in-frame clones only, minus some. The data show approximately 220,000 clones, with 75% to 85% seen just once and 1.1% to 1.5% held by the top ten. Trimming stripped 5 bases from V and 3 bases from J, with 14 bases between. The CDR3 is 15 residues long. Looked up from germline, CDR1 is SEHNR and CDR2 is FQNEAQ (reference sequence). Study-wide points: Per a later analysis, HLA-associated TCR beta chains showed more clonal expansion than other, equally common TCR beta chains. Presence/absence analyses rested on an assumption that sequencing depth was roughly uniform across donors. The classifier, whose performance was assessed in both the original and validation cohorts, reportedly diagnosed cytomegalovirus status with high specificity and sensitivity.

The gene calls are TRBV7-9 and TRBJ2-1, with D possibly matching TRBD2 (5 bases). The material sequenced was PBMCs. This receptor was taken from a girl between 5 and 17 years old in good health and CMV-seronegative. CDR3 sequence: CASSPGAGDYNEQFF. The CDR3, as DNA: TGTGCCAGCAGCCCTGGAGCCGGGGACTACAATGAGCAGTTCTTC.